This is a list of T cell receptor beta chains from one sample in a study of control samples from healthy donors and cancer patients. Clones were read by immunoSEQ multiplex PCR, and TCRdb kept only the in-frame ones, dropping some. The data hold 75,000 to 100,000 clones, with approximately 78% observed a single time. The sample consisted of blood. These receptors all stem from a man aged 55 to 70 in good health. Both conserved end residues are part of each CDR3. A D gene is named only where the DNA matches it firmly. Only some rows state a clone size, as once, few, many or a class for expanded clones.

length: 14; size: -; V: TRBV5-1; D: -; J: TRBJ2-3; DNA: TGCGCCAGCAGGACGGGCTCTAGCACAGATACGCAGTATTTT; CDR3: CASRTGSSTDTQYF
length: 16; size: -; V: TRBV24-1; D: TRBD2; J: TRBJ2-3; DNA: TGTGCCACCAGTGATAGAGCGGGACCCCAGTCAGATACGCAGTATTTT; CDR3: CATSDRAGPQSDTQYF
length: 14; size: few; V: TRBV7-2; D: TRBD1; J: TRBJ1-1; DNA: TGTGCCAGCAGCTCAAAAACAGGGGGCGTTGAAGCTTTCTTT; CDR3: CASSSKTGGVEAFF
length: 15; size: -; V: TRBV6-5; D: TRBD1; J: TRBJ2-3; DNA: TGTGCCAGCAGTTTGACGGACAGGTACACAGATACGCAGTATTTT; CDR3: CASSLTDRYTDTQYF
length: 11; size: -; V: TRBV20-1; D: -; J: TRBJ2-7; DNA: TGCAGTGCTTTACTTTCCTACGAGCAGTACTTC; CDR3: CSALLSYEQYF
length: 17; size: -; V: TRBV5-1; D: TRBD1; J: TRBJ1-4; DNA: TGCGCCAGCAGCCCGGGACAGGGGGCTTCAACTAATGAAAAACTGTTTTTT; CDR3: CASSPGQGASTNEKLFF
length: 14; size: -; V: TRBV25-1; D: -; J: TRBJ2-1; DNA: TGTGCCAGCAGTGACCAGGGGGGTAGTAATGAGCAGTTCTTC; CDR3: CASSDQGGSNEQFF
length: 13; size: -; V: TRBV10-1; D: -; J: TRBJ2-3; DNA: TGCGCCAGCAGTGCGTCGGGTTCAGATACGCAGTATTTT; CDR3: CASSASGSDTQYF
length: 12; size: -; V: TRBV7-8; D: -; J: TRBJ1-1; DNA: TGTGCCAGCAGCCGACTGAACACTGAAGCTTTCTTT; CDR3: CASSRLNTEAFF
length: 14; size: -; V: TRBV5-1; D: -; J: TRBJ2-3; DNA: TGTGCCAGCAGCTTGAGTGCCGACACAGATACGCAGTATTTT; CDR3: CASSLSADTDTQYF
length: 15; size: few; V: TRBV9; D: TRBD2; J: TRBJ2-1; DNA: TGTGCCAGCAGCGATAGCGGGGGGAACTACAATGAGCAGTTCTTC; CDR3: CASSDSGGNYNEQFF